Listed below are T cell receptor beta chains from one sample, sequenced in a study of blood T cells in healthy people across ages. TCRdb independently ran MiXCR on the 5' RACE reads; one entry per CDR3 protein. The repertoire holds 800,000 to 950,000 distinct CDR3 sequences, under 40% seen once, with approximately 13% in the top ten. Sequenced: blood. The receptors originated from a man aged 18-30 years in good health. The CDR3 runs from the conserved cysteine through the conserved F or W. The order of the fields is J gene, V gene, clone size, D gene, CDR3 DNA, CDR3 protein. A D gene is named only where the DNA matches it firmly. The size entry is marked missing in some rows and otherwise reads once, few, many or a size class.

TRBJ1-2 | TRBV4-1 | . | . | TGCGCCAGCAGCCAACAACAGGAGACCTATGGCTACACCTTC | CASSQQQETYGYTF
TRBJ2-1 | TRBV25-1 | many | . | TGTGCCAGCAGTGAATACAGAACTGCCTCCAATGAGCAGTTCTTC | CASSEYRTASNEQFF
TRBJ2-1 | TRBV7-2 | . | TRBD2 | TGTGCCAGCACCAGACTAGCGGGACGCAATGAGCAGTTCTTC | CASTRLAGRNEQFF
TRBJ2-7 | TRBV20-1 | few | TRBD1 | TGCAGTGCTCAAATTCTGGGGACAGCCTACGAGCAGTACTTC | CSAQILGTAYEQYF
TRBJ2-7 | TRBV6-2/TRBV6-3 | once | TRBD1 | TGTGCCAGCAGTTACGGACAGGGGAAGAACAATGAGCAGTACTTC | CASSYGQGKNNEQYF
TRBJ2-7 | TRBV7-9 | few | . | TGTGCCAGCAGCTTAGAAGGGGCAAGGGTCCTCTACGAGCAGTACTTC | CASSLEGARVLYEQYF
TRBJ2-4 | TRBV15 | . | . | TGTGCCACCGGGAGGTTAGCCAAAAACATTCAGTACTTC | CATGRLAKNIQYF
TRBJ2-4 | TRBV6-2/TRBV6-3 | . | TRBD1 | TGTGCCAGCAGTTCGGACAGGGGTGCCAAAAACATTCAGTACTTC | CASSSDRGAKNIQYF
TRBJ2-3 | TRBV5-1 | many | TRBD2 | TGCGCCAGCAGCACCGGGGGGGGCTCAGATACGCAGTATTTT | CASSTGGGSDTQYF
TRBJ1-1 | TRBV7-8 | . | . | TGTGCCAGCAGCTTACGACGCCTCGGGAACACTGAAGCTTTCTTT | CASSLRRLGNTEAFF
TRBJ1-1 | TRBV7-9 | . | . | TGTGCCAGCAGCTTGAGTGGAGAAGCTTTCTTT | CASSLSGEAFF
TRBJ2-1 | TRBV5-5 | many | TRBD1 | TGTGCCAGCAGACTGGGACAGGGATCTTACAATGAGCAGTTCTTC | CASRLGQGSYNEQFF
TRBJ2-2 | TRBV4-2 | . | . | TGTGCCAGCAGCCACCAAGGTCCGGTAGGCGGAATCACCGGGGAGCTGTTTTTT | CASSHQGPVGGITGELFF
TRBJ2-1 | TRBV29-1 | . | TRBD2 | TGCAGCGTTGAAGATCGGGGACTACCCAGGGCTTACAATGAGCAGTTCTTC | CSVEDRGLPRAYNEQFF
TRBJ1-6 | TRBV27 | few | . | TGTGCCAGCGCCCAAGGGGCCTATAATTCACCCCTCCACTTT | CASAQGAYNSPLHF
TRBJ2-5 | TRBV9 | many | . | TGTGCCAGCAGCGCTGGGACGGACTGGGAGACCCAGTACTTC | CASSAGTDWETQYF
TRBJ1-2 | TRBV18 | few | . | TGTGCCAGCTCTGGAATTCCGGGACATCGGGATGGCTACACCTTC | CASSGIPGHRDGYTF
TRBJ1-3 | TRBV7-2 | . | . | TGTGCCAGCAGCCAGAGGCAGATCCTCTCTGGAAACACCATATATTTT | CASSQRQILSGNTIYF
TRBJ2-1 | TRBV29-1 | few | TRBD2 | TGCAGCGTTGATATGAAGGGACTAGCGGCCTCCTACAATGAGCAGTTCTTC | CSVDMKGLAASYNEQFF
TRBJ1-2 | TRBV12-3/TRBV12-4 | . | . | TGTGCCAGCAGTTCCCGGGACCCGCACTATGGCTACACCTTC | CASSSRDPHYGYTF
TRBJ2-2 | TRBV6-5 | . | TRBD2 | TGTGCCAGCAGTTACACTAGCGGGGGGGCCGGGGAGCTGTTTTTT | CASSYTSGGAGELFF
TRBJ1-2 | TRBV3-1 | . | . | TGTGCCAGCAGCCAGGCCCAGACACGCTACACCTTC | CASSQAQTRYTF
TRBJ2-3 | TRBV7-9 | . | . | TGTGCCAGCAGCTTATTCAGAACTACCAACACAGATACGCAGTATTTT | CASSLFRTTNTDTQYF
TRBJ1-4 | TRBV10-3 | . | . | TGTGCCATCAAACCTGCAACTAATGAAAAACTGTTTTTT | CAIKPATNEKLFF
TRBJ2-5 | TRBV4-3 | . | . | TGCGCCAGCAGCCAAGATTCCGGGGCCCGAGAGACCCAGTACTTC | CASSQDSGARETQYF
TRBJ2-5 | TRBV7-2 | . | . | TGTGCCAGCAGCTCCCAGACTAGAGTCCAAGAGACCCAGTACTTC | CASSSQTRVQETQYF
TRBJ1-2 | TRBV10-3 | many | . | TGTGCCATCAGTGAGTCTTTGGCCAGGTCTAACTATGGCTACACCTTC | CAISESLARSNYGYTF
TRBJ2-1 | TRBV12-3/TRBV12-4 | many | . | TGTGCCAGCAGTTTTATTAATGAGCAGTTCTTC | CASSFINEQFF
TRBJ1-2 | TRBV5-1 | few | . | TGCGCCAGCCGTGTAGGTAACTATGGCTACACCTTC | CASRVGNYGYTF
TRBJ1-1 | TRBV7-9 | few | TRBD1 | TGTGCCAGCAGCGCCCGGGACAGGACGAACACTGAAGCTTTCTTT | CASSARDRTNTEAFF
TRBJ1-2 | TRBV4-3 | . | . | TGCGCCAGCAGCCCCCGCAAGGAGGATAACTATGGCTACACCTTC | CASSPRKEDNYGYTF
TRBJ1-4 | TRBV18 | few | . | TGTGCCAGCTCACCGAACAGGGAGGCTAATGAAAAACTGTTTTTT | CASSPNREANEKLFF
TRBJ1-4 | TRBV28 | . | TRBD1 | TGTGTCAGCACCCCCGGGACAGCGAAAAAACTGTTTTTT | CVSTPGTAKKLFF
TRBJ2-3 | TRBV5-4 | . | TRBD1 | TGTGCCAGCAGCCTTCCCCGGGACAGGGGCGCAGATACGCAGTATTTT | CASSLPRDRGADTQYF
TRBJ2-7 | TRBV4-1 | . | . | TGCGCCAGCAGCCAAGATCCACAGGGCTCCTACGAGCAGTACTTC | CASSQDPQGSYEQYF
TRBJ2-3 | TRBV20-1 | many | TRBD2 | TGCAGTGCTCCCAGGCGGGGGAGCACAGATACGCAGTATTTT | CSAPRRGSTDTQYF
TRBJ2-2 | TRBV9 | few | . | TGTGCCAGCAGCGTAGCTTTAAACACCGGGGAGCTGTTTTTT | CASSVALNTGELFF
TRBJ1-1 | TRBV5-6 | . | . | TGTGCCAGCAACCGTAAATATCAGGTGCGCGGGGGGCACACTGAAGCTTTCTTT | CASNRKYQVRGGHTEAFF
TRBJ2-7 | TRBV5-6 | few | TRBD1 | TGTGCCAGCAGCTGGGGACAGATCTACGAGCAGTACTTC | CASSWGQIYEQYF
TRBJ1-6 | TRBV7-2 | . | . | TGTGCCAGCAGCTCCGCTTGGGGTTCACCCCTCCACTTT | CASSSAWGSPLHF
TRBJ2-7 | TRBV2 | . | . | TGTGCCAGCTATCAAAAGCGGGTTGAGCAGTACTTC | CASYQKRVEQYF
TRBJ2-3 | TRBV7-2 | . | TRBD2 | TGTGCCAGCAGCTTAGCCCCGGGACTAGCGGGGGGGCCGGGAGATACGCAGTATTTT | CASSLAPGLAGGPGDTQYF
TRBJ2-1 | TRBV20-1 | . | . | TGCAGTGCTCCGTTAGTGGGGGACCCCTACAATGAGCAGTTCTTC | CSAPLVGDPYNEQFF
TRBJ2-1 | TRBV12-3/TRBV12-4 | . | . | TGTGCCAGCAGTCGGGGACGACAAAGCTCCTACAATGAGCAGTTCTTC | CASSRGRQSSYNEQFF
TRBJ2-3 | TRBV5-1 | . | TRBD2 | TGCGCCAGCAGCTCCGGACTAGCGGGAGTAGGGGGGTTCGCAGATACGCAGTATTTT | CASSSGLAGVGGFADTQYF
TRBJ2-1 | TRBV7-6 | . | TRBD1 | TGTGCCAGCAGCTTATTGTCCCAGGGGGTCTTCTACAATGAGCAGTTCTTC | CASSLLSQGVFYNEQFF
TRBJ1-5 | TRBV6-6 | . | . | TGTGCCAGCAGTTCCGCAGGTTCTGGTCAGCCCCAGCATTTT | CASSSAGSGQPQHF
TRBJ2-7 | TRBV21-1 | many | . | TGTGCCAGCAGCAAAGTTTTGGCGACTAGCTCCTACGAGCAGTACTTC | CASSKVLATSSYEQYF